This TCR beta chain emerged from a study of blood T cell repertoires in COVID-19. Study summary: COVID-19 samples from acute and convalescent phases originated in the United States, Italy and Spain. PBMCs, B-cell-depleted T cells, or T cells were the source of the cDNA or gDNA that made up the material.

The CDR3 extends over 16 amino acids. Between the trimmed V and J ends, which lost 1 base and 1 base, there was a span of 11 bases. From germline, CDR1 is LNHDA and CDR2 SQIVND (reference sequence). Original handling: It was from reference gene primer amplification that nucleated cell counts were estimated. Produced via immunoSEQ multiplex PCR; TCRdb's table is partial and in-frame only. D and trimming come from the DNA, and the V and J calls and clone size come from that table. The data show about 280,000 clones, with 70% to 90% seen just once and approximately 2% held by the top ten. The receptor's source is a young woman who had recovered from COVID-19. This chain uses TRBV19 with TRBJ2-1, with TRBD2 as a possible D gene (6 bases). Sequenced: peripheral blood. The CDR3: CASSIGRGSSYNEQFF. Written as DNA, the CDR3 is TGTGCCAGTAGTATAGGCCGGGGGTCTTCCTACAATGAGCAGTTCTTC.